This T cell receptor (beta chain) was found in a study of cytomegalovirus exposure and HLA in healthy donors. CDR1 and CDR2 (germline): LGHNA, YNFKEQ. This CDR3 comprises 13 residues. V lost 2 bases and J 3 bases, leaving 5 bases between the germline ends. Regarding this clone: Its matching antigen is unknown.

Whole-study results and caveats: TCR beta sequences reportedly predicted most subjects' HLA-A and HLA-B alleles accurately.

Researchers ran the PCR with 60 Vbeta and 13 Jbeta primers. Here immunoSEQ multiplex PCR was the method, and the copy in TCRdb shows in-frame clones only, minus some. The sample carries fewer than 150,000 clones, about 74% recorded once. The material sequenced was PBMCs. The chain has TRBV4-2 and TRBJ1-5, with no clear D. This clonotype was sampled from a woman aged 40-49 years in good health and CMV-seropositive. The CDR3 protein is CASSQSYNQPQHF. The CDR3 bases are TGTGCCAGCAGCCAATCTTACAATCAGCCCCAGCATTTT.